This T cell receptor beta chain was sequenced during a study of blood T cell repertoires in COVID-19 (dated by TCRdb to about 2020). Study-level background: Collaborator samples came from the United States, Italy and Spain and covered acute and convalescent phases of COVID-19. The prospective study material was composed of cDNA or gDNA derived from T cells, B-cell-depleted T cells, or PBMCs. Subjects who had been exposed to COVID-19, were actively infected with it, or had recovered from it provided the deeply sampled blood TCRbeta repertoires that made up the dataset. The repertoires were released in a freely available public database intended as a resource for research on the immune response to SARS-CoV-2. Samples came from the ongoing ImmuneRACE study (first 160 participants) plus 1,254 subjects from 6 global collaborators. Sample metadata almost always included a de-identified subject ID, COVID-19 status, age in years and sex. Where available, HLA class I and class II types were obtained from metadata supplied by the sample provider rather than from assay-based typing.

TCRbeta CDR3 regions were amplified from genomic DNA using the immunoSEQ Assay, a bias-controlled multiplex PCR. The authors' analysis ran thus. Nucleated cell counts per sample were estimated from amplification of reference gene primers within the assay. Sequence reads were collapsed and filtered to measure the absolute abundance of every unique TCRbeta CDR3 rearrangement. For each sample, productive Simpson clonality was calculated by taking the square root of Simpson's diversity index across productive rearrangements. The clones in this table, taken by TCRdb from immuneACCESS, are in-frame only. Not every clone is retained; where verified, under half of the shortfall comes from an unresolved V gene, and the cause of the rest is unknown. That table is the source of V, J and clone size, and D and trimming were worked out from the DNA. This sample comprises more than 100,000 clones, 86% of them detected only once. The ten biggest clones cover roughly 4.7% of the sample.

General findings and caveats noted by the study authors: How much clinical and demographic metadata was included differed by source and by participant, and the metadata was provided uncurated.

Each collaborating institution followed its own protocols to collect whole blood in K2EDTA tubes. For TCRbeta analysis, collaborators shipped samples as frozen whole blood, isolated PBMCs, or DNA extracted from either of those sample types. To note about this clone: Its target antigen remains unknown. No base-level quality is on record; no much larger clone is a single base apart.

From the cysteine up to the phenylalanine, the CDR3 has a length of 14 residues. CDR3 DNA is the only sequence kept; it has 42 bases, read in frame from the first base. From a lookup of the germline V gene (reference sequence), CDR1 and CDR2 are GTSNPN and SVGIG. The germline V end is reduced by 5 bases and the J end by 5 bases; junction bases left unmatched: 7. The clonotype originates from a man between 35 and 55 years old with acute or convalescent COVID-19. The sequence is built from TRBV30 and TRBJ2-2, with 8 junctional bases fitting TRBD1. The sample taken for sequencing was peripheral blood. In nucleotide form, the sequence is TGTGCCTGGGACGGACAGGGCGGTACCGGGGAGCTGTTTTTT. It codes for CAWDGQGGTGELFF.